Following are 21 T cell receptor beta chains from one sample sequenced in a study of blood T cell repertoires in COVID-19 (dated by TCRdb to about 2020). The method behind the library was the immunoSEQ multiplex PCR assay. What TCRdb holds here is the immuneACCESS table cut down to in-frame rearrangements. Part of the clones is not present; checked against another copy, under half of the missing clones reflect an unresolved V gene, and the others are unexplained. Across this sample there are some 100,000 clones, with roughly nine tenths seen only once. The ten largest clones take up 17% of the sample. Sequencing was done on a sample of peripheral blood. The receptors stem from a man aged 45 to 65 with acute or convalescent COVID-19.

CDR3: CASSNTGISNQPQHF. CDR3 in DNA: TGTGCCAGCAGTAATACAGGGATTAGCAATCAGCCCCAGCATTTT. The chain couples TRBV2 to TRBJ1-5; perhaps TRBD1 as D (6 bases). V lost 5 bases, J lost 0 bases, and 11 bases lay in between. The CDR3 is 15 amino acids. Germline-derived CDR1 and CDR2 are SNHLY and FYNNEI.

The chain couples TRBV6-2 or TRBV6-3 to TRBJ1-5, with TRBD1 matching over 7 bases. The CDR3 runs 18 residues. V trimming: 7 bases; J trimming: 0 bases; junction bases outside the gene matches: 15. Germline values: CDR1 MNHEY, CDR2 SVGEGT. CDR3 residues: CASTPRDSGFYSNQPQHF. The CDR3, as DNA: TGTGCCAGCACCCCTCGGGACAGTGGGTTCTATAGCAATCAGCCCCAGCATTTT.

The chain uses TRBV7-2 and TRBJ1-5, with D maybe TRBD1 (6 bases). CDR3 length: 14 residues. V was pared by 5 bases and J by 7 bases, with 15 bases between. Germline CDR1 SGHTA, CDR2 FQGNSA. The CDR3 sequence is CASSRGPDRQPQHF. CDR3 DNA: TGTGCCAGCAGCCGTGGGCCTGACAGGCAGCCCCAGCATTTT. Together with reference TRBV7-2 and TRBJ1-5, the CDR3 gives the full variable domain: GAGVSQSPSNKVTEKGKDVELRCDPISGHTALYWYRQSLGQGLEFLIYFQGNSAPDKSGLPSDRFSAERTGGSVSTLTIQRTQQEDSAVYLCASSRGPDRQPQHFGDGTRLSIL.

In the case of this clone: The junction shows a germline mismatch at one end, possibly a read error. The chain combines TRBV5-4 with TRBJ2-5; 14 bases line up with TRBD2. CDR1 and CDR2 (germline): SGHNT, YYREEE (reference sequence). CDR3 length equals 13 residues. Here the CDR3 reads CASSLGLAGGKDF. The CDR3 DNA is TGTGCCAGCAGCTTGGGACTAGCGGGGGGGAAAGACTTC.

This sequence joins TRBV5-1 and TRBJ2-5; no reliable D call. Germline V CDR1 and CDR2: SGHRS, YFSETQ. The CDR3 spans 16 residues. V shed 4 bases and J shed 4 bases, with 20 bases lying between them. CDR3: CASSAEPPPLSETQYF. The CDR3 DNA sequence: TGCGCCAGCAGCGCGGAGCCTCCCCCCCTTTCAGAGACCCAGTACTTC.

V is TRBV5-4 and J is TRBJ2-3; 8 nucleotides agree with TRBD1. The V segment lost 4 bases and the J segment 5 bases; nucleotides outside the gene matches: 6. Germline V gene data show CDR1 as SGHNT and CDR2 as YYREEE (reference sequence). This CDR3 has 14 amino acids. CDR3 nucleotide sequence: TGTGCCAGCAGCCTTGGGACAGGTAGAGATACGCAGTATTTT. Translation gives CASSLGTGRDTQYF.

J is TRBJ1-1 and V is TRBV5-6, with D uncertain. The CDR3 is 15 residues long. The germline V gene encodes CDR1 SGHDT and CDR2 YYEEEE. Trimming removed 1 base at V and 1 base at J, with 11 bases between. The CDR3 spells CASSLWRSGNTEAFF. The CDR3 DNA follows: TGTGCCAGCAGCTTGTGGCGTTCGGGGAACACTGAAGCTTTCTTT.

V and J are TRBV2 and TRBJ2-1; TRBD2 agrees at 10 bases. The ends lost 4 bases at V and 2 bases at J; junction bases unmatched: 2. Germline V gene lookup returns CDR1 SNHLY and CDR2 FYNNEI. CDR3 length equals 15 residues. The CDR3 spells CASSGSGGAYNEQFF. CDR3 sequence (DNA): TGTGCCAGCAGTGGAAGCGGGGGGGCCTACAATGAGCAGTTCTTC.

The chain combines TRBV15 with TRBJ1-5; a possible D gene is TRBD1 (6 bases). V was shortened by 3 bases and J by 3 bases, with 12 bases between the two germline ends. The CDR3 contains 15 residues. Germline CDR1 LNHNV, CDR2 YYDKDF (reference sequence). For the CDR3, the DNA is TGTGCCACCAGCAGCGTTGGACAGTCCAATCAGCCCCAGCATTTT. This translates into CATSSVGQSNQPQHF.

V usage is TRBV4-2 and J usage is TRBJ1-1; D not certain. Trimming removed 4 bases from V and 1 base from J, with 10 bases in between. CDR1 is LGHNA, CDR2 YNFKEQ, per germline. The CDR3 is 14 residues long. The CDR3 loop is CASSREAGNTEAFF. In DNA, the CDR3 is TGTGCCAGCAGCCGGGAGGCGGGGAACACTGAAGCTTTCTTT.

The chain uses TRBV6-5 and TRBJ1-1; 9 nucleotides line up with TRBD1. Per the germline V gene, CDR1 is MNHEY and CDR2 is SVGAGI. CDR3 length equals 14 residues. V lost 6 bases to trimming and J lost 6 bases; unmatched junction nucleotides: 8. In DNA, the CDR3 is TGTGCCAGCAGCGCCGGGACAGGGTCGTCTGAAGCTTTCTTT. Its protein product is CASSAGTGSSEAFF.

The chain has TRBV11-2 and TRBJ1-1; 9 nucleotides align to TRBD1. CDR1 is SGHAT, CDR2 FQNNGV, per germline. CDR3 length equals 12 residues. With 8 bases clipped from V and 10 bases from J, the junction kept 8 bases outside the gene matches. The CDR3 sequence is CASSRDRERAFF. CDR3 bases: TGTGCCAGCTCCAGGGACAGGGAGCGAGCTTTCTTT.

The rearrangement uses TRBV5-1 and TRBJ1-2, with D tentatively TRBD1 (6 bases). Trimming stripped 4 bases from V and 8 bases from J, with 15 bases between. From germline, CDR1 is SGHRS and CDR2 YFSETQ. There are 13 residues in the CDR3. The DNA for the CDR3 is TGCGCCAGCAGCGTCCAGGGGTTTGAGGGCTACACCTTC. This encodes CASSVQGFEGYTF.

V gene TRBV9 combines with J gene TRBJ1-2; 7 bases match TRBD1. In germline, CDR1 is SGDLS, CDR2 YYNGEE. CDR3 length equals 15 residues. Unmatched junction bases numbered 2, after V lost 0 bases and J lost 0 bases. CDR3 protein: CASSVGDSPNYGYTF. CDR3 bases: TGTGCCAGCAGCGTAGGGGACAGTCCTAACTATGGCTACACCTTC.

CDR3 in amino acids: CASSRDRVPYEAFF. The CDR3 bases are TGCGCCAGCAGCCGGGACAGGGTACCATATGAAGCTTTCTTT. The J gene is TRBJ1-1, the V gene TRBV4-3; 9 nucleotides agree with TRBD1. Germline V gene sequence: CDR1 LGHNA, CDR2 YSLEER. The junction had 7 bases not matched to a gene; V was cut back by 4 bases and J by 7 bases. The CDR3 covers 14 residues.

The chain couples TRBV5-1 to TRBJ2-7; D is unclear. Trimming shortened V by 0 bases and J by 3 bases, and 13 bases separated the two germline ends. The CDR3 sequence is 15 residues long. Germline V lookup: CDR1 SGHRS, CDR2 YFSETQ. Here the CDR3 reads CASSLDPGFIYEQYF. The CDR3 coding sequence is TGCGCCAGCAGCTTGGATCCGGGTTTTATCTACGAGCAGTACTTC.

This clone appeared a few times. This rearrangement joins TRBV3-1 (or the pseudogene TRBV3-2) to TRBJ2-7; 7 bases fit TRBD1. V was pared by 5 bases and J by 4 bases, with 5 bases of the junction left unmatched. The CDR3 loop spans 13 amino acids. In germline, CDR1 is LGHDT, CDR2 YNNKEL (reference sequence). The CDR3 nucleotides are TGTGCCAGCAGCACAAACAGGGGTTACGAGCAGTACTTC. Residues: CASSTNRGYEQYF.

The gene calls are TRBV20-1 and TRBJ2-3; no clear D gene. V was trimmed by 3 bases and J by 0 bases, leaving 10 bases between them. CDR1 is DFQATT, CDR2 SNEGSKA, per germline (reference sequence). The CDR3 consists of 14 residues. The CDR3 sequence: CSASERSSTDTQYF. Written as DNA, the CDR3 is TGCAGTGCTAGTGAGAGATCTAGCACAGATACGCAGTATTTT.

The rearrangement uses TRBV7-9 and TRBJ2-1, with TRBD2 matching over 9 bases. Germline V gives CDR1 SEHNR, CDR2 FQNEAQ (reference sequence). The CDR3 length is 17 residues. V lost 4 bases, J lost 0 bases, and 7 bases stayed unmatched. CDR3 DNA sequence: TGTGCCAGCAGCTCCAAGACTAGCGGAATCTCCTACAATGAGCAGTTCTTC. Protein product: CASSSKTSGISYNEQFF.

The chain joins TRBV27 to TRBJ2-7, with 9 bases lining up with TRBD1. V lost 7 bases to trimming and J lost 5 bases; unmatched junction nucleotides: 12. Germline CDR1 is MNHEY and CDR2 is SMNVEV (reference sequence). The CDR3 extends over 15 amino acids. Here the CDR3 reads CASNALTGGVDEQYF. The CDR3 DNA follows: TGTGCCAGCAATGCCCTGACAGGGGGTGTCGACGAGCAGTACTTC.

This chain uses TRBV6-2 or TRBV6-3 with TRBJ2-5, with 9 bases fitting TRBD2. The germline CDR1 and CDR2 sequences are MNHEY and SVGEGT. The junction had 14 bases not matched to a gene; V was cut back by 5 bases and J by 4 bases. The CDR3 is 17 amino acids. DNA for the CDR3: TGTGCCAGCAGTCCCGCGGGGACTAGCACTTTTAGAGAGACCCAGTACTTC. As protein: CASSPAGTSTFRETQYF.